The present T cell receptor beta chain was sequenced within a study of response to subunit inactivated influenza vaccine. In TCRdb, the RT-PCR reads were re-called with MiXCR into one record per CDR3 protein. The sample yields hundreds of thousands of distinct CDR3 sequences, more than 11% seen once. The germline V gene encodes CDR1 SQVTM and CDR2 ANQGSEA. This CDR3 has 14 residues. V dropped 6 bases and J dropped 5 bases, with 18 bases sitting between them. This chain uses TRBV29-1 with TRBJ2-3; the D call may be TRBD1 or TRBD2 (5 bases each). The starting material was PBMCs from blood, obtained around 14 days before vaccination. The sequence came from a man between 45 and 60 years old who received an inactivated influenza vaccine. As DNA, the CDR3 is TGCAGCGTCCCGGTTCGAGGGGCTCTAGATACGCAGTATTTT. This encodes CSVPVRGALDTQYF.